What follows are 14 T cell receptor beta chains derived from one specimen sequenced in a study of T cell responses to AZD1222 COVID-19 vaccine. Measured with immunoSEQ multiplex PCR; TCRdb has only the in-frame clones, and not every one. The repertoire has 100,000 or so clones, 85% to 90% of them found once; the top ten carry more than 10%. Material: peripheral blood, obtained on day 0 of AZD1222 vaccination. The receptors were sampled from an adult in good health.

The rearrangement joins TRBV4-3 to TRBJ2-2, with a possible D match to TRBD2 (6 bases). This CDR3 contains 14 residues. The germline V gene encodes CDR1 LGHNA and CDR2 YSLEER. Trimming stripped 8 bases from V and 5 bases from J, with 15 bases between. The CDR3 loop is CASATGEFTGELFF. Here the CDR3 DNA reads TGCGCCAGCGCGACGGGAGAATTTACCGGGGAGCTGTTTTTT.

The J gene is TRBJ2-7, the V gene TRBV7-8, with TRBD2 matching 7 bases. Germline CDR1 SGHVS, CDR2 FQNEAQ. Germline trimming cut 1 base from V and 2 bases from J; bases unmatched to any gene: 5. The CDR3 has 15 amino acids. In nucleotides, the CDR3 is TGTGCCAGCAGCTTAGGGGACGGGAGGACCTACGAGCAGTACTTC. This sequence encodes CASSLGDGRTYEQYF.

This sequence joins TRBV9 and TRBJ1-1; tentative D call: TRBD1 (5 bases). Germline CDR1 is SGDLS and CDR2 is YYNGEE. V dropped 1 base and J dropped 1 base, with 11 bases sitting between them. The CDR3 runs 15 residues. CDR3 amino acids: CASSVFPGGNTEAFF. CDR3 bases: TGTGCCAGCAGCGTATTCCCCGGGGGGAACACTGAAGCTTTCTTT.

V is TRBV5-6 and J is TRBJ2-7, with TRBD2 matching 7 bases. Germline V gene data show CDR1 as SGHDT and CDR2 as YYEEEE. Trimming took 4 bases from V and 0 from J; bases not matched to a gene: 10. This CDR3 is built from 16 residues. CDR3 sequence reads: CASSPSLAVSSYEQYF. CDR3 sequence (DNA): TGTGCCAGCAGCCCGTCCCTAGCGGTAAGCTCCTACGAGCAGTACTTC.

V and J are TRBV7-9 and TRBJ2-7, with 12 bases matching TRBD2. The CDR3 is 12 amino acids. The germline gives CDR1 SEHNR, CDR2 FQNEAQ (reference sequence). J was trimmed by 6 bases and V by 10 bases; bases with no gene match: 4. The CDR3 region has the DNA TGTGCCACCCAACTAGCGGGAGGCGAGCAGTACTTC. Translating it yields CATQLAGGEQYF.

CDR3 amino acids: CASSLGELSRQETQYF. Written as DNA, the CDR3 is TGTGCCAGCAGCCTAGGGGAACTTTCCCGGCAAGAGACCCAGTACTTC. V and J are TRBV3-1 (or the pseudogene TRBV3-2) and TRBJ2-5, with D tentatively TRBD1 (5 bases). Per the germline V gene, CDR1 is LGHDT and CDR2 is YNNKEL (reference sequence). Trimming left V 4 bases short and J 2 bases short, with 17 bases between. The CDR3 length is 16 residues.

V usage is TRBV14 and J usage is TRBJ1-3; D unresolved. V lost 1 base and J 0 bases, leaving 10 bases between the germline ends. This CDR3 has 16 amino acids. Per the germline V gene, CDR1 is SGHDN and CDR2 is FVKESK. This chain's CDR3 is CASSQVGRSSGNTIYF. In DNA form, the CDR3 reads TGTGCCAGCAGCCAAGTAGGCAGATCCTCTGGAAACACCATATATTTT.

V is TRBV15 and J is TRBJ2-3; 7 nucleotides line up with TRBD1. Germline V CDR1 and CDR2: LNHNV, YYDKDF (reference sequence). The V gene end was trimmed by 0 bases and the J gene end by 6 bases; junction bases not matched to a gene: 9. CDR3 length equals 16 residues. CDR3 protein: CATSRDQSQGYDTQYF. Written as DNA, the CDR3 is TGTGCCACCAGCAGAGACCAATCACAGGGGTACGATACGCAGTATTTT.

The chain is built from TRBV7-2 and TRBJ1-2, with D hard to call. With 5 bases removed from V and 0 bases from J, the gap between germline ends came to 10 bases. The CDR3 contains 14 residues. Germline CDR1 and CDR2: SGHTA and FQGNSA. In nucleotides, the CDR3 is TGTGCCAGCAGCGTACACATGGCTAACTATGGCTACACCTTC. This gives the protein CASSVHMANYGYTF.

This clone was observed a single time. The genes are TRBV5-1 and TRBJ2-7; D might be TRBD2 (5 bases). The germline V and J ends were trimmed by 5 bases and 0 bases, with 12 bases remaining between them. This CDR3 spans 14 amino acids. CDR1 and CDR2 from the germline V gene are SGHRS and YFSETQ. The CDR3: CASSTNSVSYEQYF. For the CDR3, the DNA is TGCGCCAGCAGTACCAATAGCGTCTCCTACGAGCAGTACTTC.

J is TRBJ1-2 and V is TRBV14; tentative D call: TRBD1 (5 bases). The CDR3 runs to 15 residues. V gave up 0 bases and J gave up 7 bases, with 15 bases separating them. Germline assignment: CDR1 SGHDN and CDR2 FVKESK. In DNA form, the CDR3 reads TGTGCCAGCAGCCAAGACAGGGTTGAGCTCCGTGGCTACACCTTC. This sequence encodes CASSQDRVELRGYTF.

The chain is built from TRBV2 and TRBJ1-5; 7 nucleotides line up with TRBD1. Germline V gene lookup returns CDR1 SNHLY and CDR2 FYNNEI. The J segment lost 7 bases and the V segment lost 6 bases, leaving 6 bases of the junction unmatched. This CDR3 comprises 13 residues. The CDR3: CASRGTGVQPQHF. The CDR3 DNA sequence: TGTGCCAGCAGAGGTACAGGGGTCCAGCCCCAGCATTTT.

Here the CDR3 DNA reads TGTGCCACCAGTGAGCTCCGGGGACAGAGCAGCTCCTACGAGCAGTACTTC. Translating gives CATSELRGQSSSYEQYF. This sequence joins TRBV24-1 and TRBJ2-7; 7 nucleotides line up with TRBD1. Germline loops: CDR1 KGHDR, CDR2 SFDVKD. The CDR3 has 17 amino acids. J gave up 0 bases and V 4 bases, and 11 bases lay outside the gene matches.

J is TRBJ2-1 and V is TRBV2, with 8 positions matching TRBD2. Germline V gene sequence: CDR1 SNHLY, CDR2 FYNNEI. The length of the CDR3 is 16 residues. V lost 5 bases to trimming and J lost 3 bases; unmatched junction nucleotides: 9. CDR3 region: CASSSARGLDYNEQFF. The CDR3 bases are TGTGCCAGCAGTTCTGCTCGGGGACTAGACTACAATGAGCAGTTCTTC.